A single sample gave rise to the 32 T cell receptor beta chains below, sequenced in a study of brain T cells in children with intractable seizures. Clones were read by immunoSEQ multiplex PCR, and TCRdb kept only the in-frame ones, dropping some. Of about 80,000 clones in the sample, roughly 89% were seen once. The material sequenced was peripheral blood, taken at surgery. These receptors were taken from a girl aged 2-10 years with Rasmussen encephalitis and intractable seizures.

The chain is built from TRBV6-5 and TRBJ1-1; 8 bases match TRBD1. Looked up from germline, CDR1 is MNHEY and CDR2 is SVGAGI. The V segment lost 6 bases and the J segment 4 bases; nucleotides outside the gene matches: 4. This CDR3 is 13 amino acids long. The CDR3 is CASRRTGGTEAFF. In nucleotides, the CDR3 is TGTGCCAGCAGACGAACAGGGGGCACTGAAGCTTTCTTT.

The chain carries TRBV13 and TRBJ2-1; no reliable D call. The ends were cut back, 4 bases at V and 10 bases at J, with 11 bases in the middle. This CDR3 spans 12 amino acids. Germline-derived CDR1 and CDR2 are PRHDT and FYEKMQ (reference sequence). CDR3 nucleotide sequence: TGTGCCAGCAGCTCGTCAGAAGAGGAGCAGTTCTTC. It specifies CASSSSEEEQFF.

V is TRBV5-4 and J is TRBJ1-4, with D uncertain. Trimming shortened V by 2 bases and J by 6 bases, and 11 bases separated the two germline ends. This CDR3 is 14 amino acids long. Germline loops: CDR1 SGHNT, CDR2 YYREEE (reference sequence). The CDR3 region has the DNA TGTGCCAGCAGCTTAAGAGGTCTTGATGAAAAACTGTTTTTT. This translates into CASSLRGLDEKLFF.

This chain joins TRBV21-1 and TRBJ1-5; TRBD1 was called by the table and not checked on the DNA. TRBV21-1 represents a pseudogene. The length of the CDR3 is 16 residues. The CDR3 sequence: CASSKGRRGYNQPQHF. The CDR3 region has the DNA TGTGCCAGCAGCAAAGGCCGTAGGGGCTACAATCAGCCCCAGCATTTT.

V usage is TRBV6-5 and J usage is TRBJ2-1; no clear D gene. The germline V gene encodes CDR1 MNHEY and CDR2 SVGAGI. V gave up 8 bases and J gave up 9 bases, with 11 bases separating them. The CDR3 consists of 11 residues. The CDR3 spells CASEILFEQFF. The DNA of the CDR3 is TGTGCCAGCGAGATCCTCTTTGAGCAGTTCTTC.

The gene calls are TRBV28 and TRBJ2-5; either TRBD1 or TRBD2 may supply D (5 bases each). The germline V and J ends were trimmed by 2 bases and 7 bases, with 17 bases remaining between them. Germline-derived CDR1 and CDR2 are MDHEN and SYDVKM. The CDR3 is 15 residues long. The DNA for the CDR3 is TGTGCCAGCAGTTTAGACAGCTCCTCTCGGGGGACCCAGTACTTC. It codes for CASSLDSSSRGTQYF.

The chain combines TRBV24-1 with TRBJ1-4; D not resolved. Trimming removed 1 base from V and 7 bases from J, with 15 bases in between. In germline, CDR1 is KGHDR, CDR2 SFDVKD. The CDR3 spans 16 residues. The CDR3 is CATSDFRPKKGEKLFF. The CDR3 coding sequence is TGTGCCACCAGTGATTTCCGGCCGAAAAAGGGTGAAAAACTGTTTTTT.

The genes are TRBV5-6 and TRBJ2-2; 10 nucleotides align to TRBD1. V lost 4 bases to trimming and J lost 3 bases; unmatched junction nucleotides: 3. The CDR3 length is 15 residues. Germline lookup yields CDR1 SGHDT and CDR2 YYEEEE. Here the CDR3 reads CASSRGQGHTGELFF. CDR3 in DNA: TGTGCCAGCAGCCGGGGACAGGGGCACACCGGGGAGCTGTTTTTT.

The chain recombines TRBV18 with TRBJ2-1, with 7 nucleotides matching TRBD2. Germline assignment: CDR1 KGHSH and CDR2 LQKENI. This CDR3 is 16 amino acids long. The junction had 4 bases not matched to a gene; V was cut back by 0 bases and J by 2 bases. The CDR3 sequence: CASSPPAGETYNEQFF. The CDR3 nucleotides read TGTGCCAGCTCACCACCGGCGGGGGAGACCTACAATGAGCAGTTCTTC.

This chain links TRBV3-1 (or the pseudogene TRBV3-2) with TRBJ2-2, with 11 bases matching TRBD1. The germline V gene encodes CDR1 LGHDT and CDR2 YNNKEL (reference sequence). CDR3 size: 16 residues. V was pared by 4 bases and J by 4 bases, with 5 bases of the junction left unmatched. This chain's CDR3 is CASSRTGGHRTGELFF. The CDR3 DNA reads TGTGCCAGCAGCCGGACAGGGGGCCATCGCACCGGGGAGCTGTTTTTT.

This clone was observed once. The CDR3 spells CASSQGTGNIQETQYF. The DNA for the CDR3 is TGCGCCAGCAGCCAGGGGACAGGGAATATCCAAGAGACCCAGTACTTC. This chain joins TRBV4-1 and TRBJ2-5; 9 bases match TRBD1. This CDR3 is built from 16 residues. The V gene's germline CDR1 is MGHRA and CDR2 YSYEKL. J lost 1 base, V lost 3 bases, and 6 bases had no gene match.

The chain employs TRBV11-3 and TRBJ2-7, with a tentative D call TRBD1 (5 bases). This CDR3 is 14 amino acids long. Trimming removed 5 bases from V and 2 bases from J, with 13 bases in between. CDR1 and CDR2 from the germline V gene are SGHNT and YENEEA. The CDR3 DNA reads TGTGCCAGCAGCCTGACAGCGACCGCCTACGAGCAGTACTTC. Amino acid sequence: CASSLTATAYEQYF.

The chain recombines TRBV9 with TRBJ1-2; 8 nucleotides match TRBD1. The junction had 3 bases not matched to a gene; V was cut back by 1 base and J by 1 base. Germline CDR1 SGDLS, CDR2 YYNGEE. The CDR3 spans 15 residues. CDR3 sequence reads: CASSVLTGDNYGYTF. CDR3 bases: TGTGCCAGCAGCGTACTGACAGGGGATAACTATGGCTACACCTTC.

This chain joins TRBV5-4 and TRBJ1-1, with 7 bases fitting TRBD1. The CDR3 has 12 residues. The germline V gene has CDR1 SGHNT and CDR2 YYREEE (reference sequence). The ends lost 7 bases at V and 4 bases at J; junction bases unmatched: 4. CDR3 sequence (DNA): TGTGCCAGCCGACGACAGGGCACTGAAGCTTTCTTT. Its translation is CASRRQGTEAFF.

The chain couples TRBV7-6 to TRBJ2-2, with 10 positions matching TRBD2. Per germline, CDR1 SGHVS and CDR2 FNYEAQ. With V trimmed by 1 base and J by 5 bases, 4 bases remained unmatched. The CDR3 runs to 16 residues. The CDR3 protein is CASSLGLAGDTGELFF. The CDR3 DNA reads TGTGCCAGCAGCTTAGGCCTAGCGGGAGATACCGGGGAGCTGTTTTTT.

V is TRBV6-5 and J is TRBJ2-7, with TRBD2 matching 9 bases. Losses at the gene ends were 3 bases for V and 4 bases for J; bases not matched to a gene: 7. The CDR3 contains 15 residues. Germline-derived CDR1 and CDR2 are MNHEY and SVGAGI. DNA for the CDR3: TGTGCCAGCAGTTATTATAGCGGGAGCGATTACGAGCAGTACTTC. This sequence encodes CASSYYSGSDYEQYF.

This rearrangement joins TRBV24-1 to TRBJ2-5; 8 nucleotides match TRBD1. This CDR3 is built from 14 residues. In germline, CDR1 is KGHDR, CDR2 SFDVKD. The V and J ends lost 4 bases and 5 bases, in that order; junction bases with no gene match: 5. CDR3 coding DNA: TGTGCCACCAGTGAGCCGACAGGGGCTGAGACCCAGTACTTC. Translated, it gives CATSEPTGAETQYF.

The CDR3 region has the DNA TGTGCCAGCAGTGAGGGAGTAGCGGGAGCATACAATGAGCAGTTCTTC. Its protein is CASSEGVAGAYNEQFF. J is TRBJ2-1 and V is TRBV6-1; 9 nucleotides match TRBD2. V gave up 3 bases and J gave up 4 bases; unmatched junction bases: 7. The length of the CDR3 is 16 residues. The V gene's germline CDR1 is MNHNS and CDR2 SASEGT.

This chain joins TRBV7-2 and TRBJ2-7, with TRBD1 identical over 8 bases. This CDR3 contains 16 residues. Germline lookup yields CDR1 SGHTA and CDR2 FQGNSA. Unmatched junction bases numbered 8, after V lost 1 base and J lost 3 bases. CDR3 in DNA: TGTGCCAGCAGCTTAGACGGGCGACAGGGGATCTACGAGCAGTACTTC. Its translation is CASSLDGRQGIYEQYF.

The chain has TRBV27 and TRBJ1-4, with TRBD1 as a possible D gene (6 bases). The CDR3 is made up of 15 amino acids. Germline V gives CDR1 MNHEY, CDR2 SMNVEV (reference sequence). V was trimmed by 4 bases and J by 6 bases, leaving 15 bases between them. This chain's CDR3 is CASSSLGGGDEKLFF. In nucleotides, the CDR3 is TGTGCCAGCAGTTCTCTAGGAGGGGGTGATGAAAAACTGTTTTTT.

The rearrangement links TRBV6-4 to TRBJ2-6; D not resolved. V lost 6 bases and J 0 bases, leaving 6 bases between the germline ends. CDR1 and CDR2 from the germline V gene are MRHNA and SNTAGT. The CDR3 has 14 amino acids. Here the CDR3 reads CASRPYSGANVLTF. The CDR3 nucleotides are TGTGCCAGCAGGCCTTACTCTGGGGCCAACGTCCTGACTTTC.

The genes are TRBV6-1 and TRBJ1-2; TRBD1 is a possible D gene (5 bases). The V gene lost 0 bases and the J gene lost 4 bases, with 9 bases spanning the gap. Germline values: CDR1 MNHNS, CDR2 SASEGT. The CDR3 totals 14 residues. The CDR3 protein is CASSEASRVYGYTF. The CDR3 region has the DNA TGTGCCAGCAGTGAAGCGTCCAGGGTCTATGGCTACACCTTC.

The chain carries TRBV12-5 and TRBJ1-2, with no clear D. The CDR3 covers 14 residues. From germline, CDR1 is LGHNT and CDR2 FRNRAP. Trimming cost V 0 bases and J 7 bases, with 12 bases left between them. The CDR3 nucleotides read TGTGCTAGTGGTTTGGTACTCTCTCCGAGTGGCTACACCTTC. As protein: CASGLVLSPSGYTF.

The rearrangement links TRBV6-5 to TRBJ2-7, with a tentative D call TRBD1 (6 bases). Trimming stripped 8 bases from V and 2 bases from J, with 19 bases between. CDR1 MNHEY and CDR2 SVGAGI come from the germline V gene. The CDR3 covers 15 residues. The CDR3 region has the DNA TGTGCCAGCGGCTCCTTAGGGGGTGGCCCCTACGAGCAGTACTTC. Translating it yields CASGSLGGGPYEQYF.

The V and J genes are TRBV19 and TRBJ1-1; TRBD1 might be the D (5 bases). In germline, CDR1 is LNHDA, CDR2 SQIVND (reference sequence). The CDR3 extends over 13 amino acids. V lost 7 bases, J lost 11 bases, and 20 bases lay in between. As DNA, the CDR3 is TGTGCCAGTACCCCTACGCGTGGGGCGGGGGCTTTCTTT. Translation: CASTPTRGAGAFF.

CDR3 protein: CASSLESTDTQYF. DNA of the CDR3: TGTGCCAGCAGCTTGGAGAGCACAGATACGCAGTATTTT. V and J are TRBV12-3 or TRBV12-4 and TRBJ2-3; D gene ambiguous. Trimming cost V 6 bases and J 0 bases, with 7 bases left between them. This CDR3 region has 13 residues.

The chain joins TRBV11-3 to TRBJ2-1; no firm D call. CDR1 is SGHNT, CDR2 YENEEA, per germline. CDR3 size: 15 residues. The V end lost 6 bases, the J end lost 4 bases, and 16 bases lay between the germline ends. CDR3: CASRVGGPYYNEQFF. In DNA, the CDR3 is TGTGCCAGCAGAGTTGGCGGACCATATTACAATGAGCAGTTCTTC. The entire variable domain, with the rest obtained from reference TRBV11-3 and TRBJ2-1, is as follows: EAGVVQSPRYKIIEKKQPVAFWCNPISGHNTLYWYLQNLGQGPELLIRYENEEAVDDSQLPKDRFSAERLKGVDSTLKIQPAELGDSAVYLCASRVGGPYYNEQFFGPGTRLTVL.

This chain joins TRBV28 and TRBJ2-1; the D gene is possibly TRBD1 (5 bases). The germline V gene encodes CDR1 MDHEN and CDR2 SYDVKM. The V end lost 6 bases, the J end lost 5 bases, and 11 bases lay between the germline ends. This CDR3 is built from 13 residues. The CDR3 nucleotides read TGTGCCAGCAGAAACACAGGAAACAATGAGCAGTTCTTC. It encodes CASRNTGNNEQFF.

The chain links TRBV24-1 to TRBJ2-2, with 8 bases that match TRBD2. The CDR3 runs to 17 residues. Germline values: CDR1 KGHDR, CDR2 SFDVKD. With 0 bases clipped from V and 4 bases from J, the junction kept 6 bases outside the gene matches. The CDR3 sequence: CATSDLKSGRATGELFF. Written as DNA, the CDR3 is TGTGCCACCAGTGATTTGAAAAGCGGGAGAGCCACCGGGGAGCTGTTTTTT.

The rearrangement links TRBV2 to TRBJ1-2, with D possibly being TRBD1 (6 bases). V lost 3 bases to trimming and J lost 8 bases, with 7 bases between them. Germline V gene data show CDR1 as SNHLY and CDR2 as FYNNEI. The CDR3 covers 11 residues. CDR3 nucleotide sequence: TGTGCCAGCAGTGACAGGGGAGGCTACACCTTC. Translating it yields CASSDRGGYTF.

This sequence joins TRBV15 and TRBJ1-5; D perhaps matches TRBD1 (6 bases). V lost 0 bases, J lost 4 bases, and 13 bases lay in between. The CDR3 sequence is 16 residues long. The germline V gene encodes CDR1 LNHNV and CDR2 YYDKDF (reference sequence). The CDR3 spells CATSRDPGTQNQPQHF. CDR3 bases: TGTGCCACCAGCAGAGATCCCGGGACACAAAATCAGCCCCAGCATTTT. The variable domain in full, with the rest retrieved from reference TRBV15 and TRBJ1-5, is DAMVIQNPRYQVTQFGKPVTLSCSQTLNHNVMYWYQQKSSQAPKLLFHYYDKDFNNEADTPDNFQSRRPNTSFCFLDIRSPGLGDTAMYLCATSRDPGTQNQPQHFGDGTRLSIL.

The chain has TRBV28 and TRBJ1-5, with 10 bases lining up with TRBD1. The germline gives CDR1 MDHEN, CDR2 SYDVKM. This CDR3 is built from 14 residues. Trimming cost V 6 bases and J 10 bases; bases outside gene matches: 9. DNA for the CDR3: TGTGCCAGCAGACCGGGACAGGGGTTAAGTCCCCAGCATTTT. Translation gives CASRPGQGLSPQHF.